These 14 T cell receptor beta chains were all obtained from the same sample, sequenced in a study of T cells after yellow fever vaccination. TCRdb reprocessed the 5' RACE reads via MiXCR and lists one record per CDR3 protein. The sample yields about 320,000 distinct CDR3 sequences, around 6.8% seen once. The input for sequencing was PBMCs, taken more than 40 days after the first yellow fever vaccination. The origin of the receptors is a young man who received the YFV17D yellow fever vaccine.

This sequence joins TRBV12-5 and TRBJ2-3; D ambiguous. Germline values: CDR1 LGHNT, CDR2 FRNRAP. This CDR3 region has 12 residues. V gave up 1 base and J gave up 5 bases, with 4 bases separating them. The DNA for the CDR3 is TGTGCTAGTGGTTTGGGGATAGATACGCAGTATTTT. Protein product: CASGLGIDTQYF.

This clonotype was picked up many times. CDR3 DNA: TGTGCCAGCGACCAGACTCCTTGGGACACCGGGGAGCTGTTTTTT. Encoded protein: CASDQTPWDTGELFF. The rearrangement links TRBV16 to TRBJ2-2; D ambiguous. The CDR3 totals 15 residues. V was trimmed by 8 bases and J by 3 bases, leaving 16 bases between them. CDR1 KGHSY and CDR2 FQNENV come from the germline V gene.

V and J are TRBV28 and TRBJ2-1, with 10 bases aligning to TRBD2. The germline V gene encodes CDR1 MDHEN and CDR2 SYDVKM. Trimming removed 1 base from V and 7 bases from J; junction bases left unmatched: 7. This CDR3 has 16 amino acids. CDR3 sequence: CASSLYPSGGLNEQFF. The CDR3 DNA reads as TGTGCCAGCAGTTTATATCCTAGCGGGGGATTGAATGAGCAGTTCTTC.

This clonotype was detected a few times. The J gene is TRBJ2-2, the V gene TRBV7-3; maybe TRBD1 (5 bases). This CDR3 contains 17 residues. V was clipped by 5 bases and J by 7 bases, with 23 bases between them. Germline lookup yields CDR1 SGHTA and CDR2 FQGTGA. Here the CDR3 reads CASSPKLKPRGLGELFF. In DNA, the CDR3 is TGTGCCAGCAGCCCCAAACTAAAGCCAAGGGGCCTCGGGGAGCTGTTTTTT.

In this sample, this clonotype turned up a few times. This sequence joins TRBV20-1 and TRBJ2-3, with 12 bases matching TRBD2. CDR1 is DFQATT and CDR2 is SNEGSKA in the germline V gene (reference sequence). Trimming removed 5 bases from V and 2 bases from J; junction bases left unmatched: 8. The CDR3 is 16 amino acids. This CDR3 reads CSAVPLAGGPTDTQYF. The CDR3 DNA follows: TGCAGTGCTGTACCGCTAGCGGGGGGGCCCACAGATACGCAGTATTTT.

The sample holds a few counts of this clonotype. V and J are TRBV7-3 and TRBJ2-1, with TRBD2 as a possible D gene (6 bases). Germline loops: CDR1 SGHTA, CDR2 FQGTGA. The CDR3 length is 14 residues. Trimming shortened V by 2 bases and J by 7 bases, and 12 bases separated the two germline ends. CDR3 nucleotides: TGTGCCAGCAGCTTAGACCGGACTACTAATGAGCAGTTCTTC. Translating it yields CASSLDRTTNEQFF.

V gene TRBV6-1 combines with J gene TRBJ1-2, with 10 bases fitting TRBD1. With V trimmed by 4 bases and J by 2 bases, 7 bases remained unmatched. Per germline, CDR1 MNHNS and CDR2 SASEGT. This CDR3 is 16 amino acids long. In DNA form, the CDR3 reads TGTGCCAGCAGTGCCCCCGACAGGGGGCAAAACTATGGCTACACCTTC. Translation gives CASSAPDRGQNYGYTF.

Here the CDR3 reads CSARDEGASEKLFF. In nucleotides, the CDR3 is TGCAGTGCTAGAGACGAGGGGGCTTCCGAAAAACTGTTTTTT. This chain connects TRBV20-1 to TRBJ1-4, with 7 bases identical to TRBD1. There are 14 residues in the CDR3. With V trimmed by 0 bases and J by 8 bases, 6 bases remained unmatched. CDR1 is DFQATT and CDR2 is SNEGSKA in the germline V gene (reference sequence).

J is TRBJ2-7 and V is TRBV7-9; TRBD1 agrees at 7 bases. The CDR3 length is 14 residues. V shed 4 bases, J shed 3 bases, and the junction held 6 bases outside the gene matches. Germline CDR1 is SEHNR and CDR2 is FQNEAQ (reference sequence). The CDR3 DNA is TGTGCCAGCAGCTCCCCGGACAGGTTCTACGAGCAGTACGTC. Residues: CASSSPDRFYEQYV.

This clonotype was seen a handful of times. The chain is built from TRBV12-3 or TRBV12-4 and TRBJ2-3; 8 positions match TRBD2. The CDR3 runs to 15 residues. V trimming: 5 bases; J trimming: 4 bases; junction bases outside the gene matches: 8. Here the CDR3 reads CASSRGLASPDTQYF. CDR3 coding DNA: TGTGCCAGCAGTCGAGGACTAGCCTCCCCAGATACGCAGTATTTT.

The chain combines TRBV4-1 with TRBJ2-2; no definite D call. The CDR3 covers 13 residues. The V gene lost 5 bases and the J gene lost 7 bases, with 11 bases spanning the gap. The germline gives CDR1 MGHRA, CDR2 YSYEKL. In DNA, the CDR3 is TGCGCCAGCAGCTCGTACAGTAGCGGGGAGCTGTTTTTT. It encodes CASSSYSSGELFF.

The gene calls are TRBV7-2 and TRBJ2-2; D not resolved. The CDR3 has 13 residues. Trimming cost V 6 bases and J 6 bases, with 11 bases left between them. The V gene's germline CDR1 is SGHTA and CDR2 FQGNSA. This chain's CDR3 is CASRLSSAGELFF. CDR3 coding DNA: TGTGCCAGCAGATTAAGTTCGGCCGGGGAGCTGTTTTTT.

This clonotype has only a few counts. This rearrangement joins TRBV2 to TRBJ2-1; 10 bases map to TRBD1. The V and J ends lost 9 bases and 4 bases, in that order; junction bases with no gene match: 15. This CDR3 comprises 17 residues. Germline V lookup: CDR1 SNHLY, CDR2 FYNNEI. The CDR3 DNA reads TGTGCCAGAACCCTCACCCCGGGACAGGGGATATACAATGAGCAGTTCTTC. As protein: CARTLTPGQGIYNEQFF.

This clonotype showed up just a few times. The chain joins TRBV6-5 to TRBJ2-5, with D unclear. V lost 0 bases, J lost 2 bases, and 10 bases lay in between. The CDR3 runs to 15 residues. Germline CDR1 reads MNHEY; CDR2 reads SVGAGI. The chain's CDR3 is CASSYSVQPQETQYF. DNA of the CDR3: TGTGCCAGCAGTTACTCAGTCCAGCCACAAGAGACCCAGTACTTC.